The 25 T cell receptor beta chains in this list originate from one sample, sequenced in a study of T cell changes during pregnancy in multiple sclerosis. Clones were sequenced by immunoSEQ multiplex PCR, and TCRdb holds only the in-frame ones, with some missing. The table lists about 61,000 clones, around 90% of them singletons, with 3% to 4% in the top ten. Material: peripheral blood, obtained in the first trimester of pregnancy. These receptors were obtained from a female donor in good health, enrolled as a control in a pregnancy study.

V and J are TRBV7-3 and TRBJ2-1; 13 nucleotides align to TRBD2. CDR3 size: 15 residues. Germline values: CDR1 SGHTA, CDR2 FQGTGA. With 4 bases clipped from V and 6 bases from J, the junction kept 3 bases outside the gene matches. As DNA, the CDR3 is TGTGCCAGCAGCTCCGGACTAGCGGGAGCCAATGAGCAGTTCTTC. This translates into CASSSGLAGANEQFF.

V gene TRBV7-6 combines with J gene TRBJ2-3, with unresolved D. V lost 6 bases, J lost 1 base, and 11 bases lay in between. The CDR3 sequence is 14 residues long. Germline V gives CDR1 SGHVS, CDR2 FNYEAQ. The CDR3 sequence: CASSLAQRTDTQYF. The CDR3 DNA reads as TGTGCCAGCAGTCTGGCACAGCGCACAGATACGCAGTATTTT. Together with reference TRBV7-6 and TRBJ2-3, the CDR3 gives the full variable domain: GAGVSQSPRYKVTKRGQDVALRCDPISGHVSLYWYRQALGQGPEFLTYFNYEAQQDKSGLPNDRFSAERPEGSISTLTIQRTEQRDSAMYRCASSLAQRTDTQYFGPGTRLTVL.

This clone turned up a few times. V and J are TRBV5-1 and TRBJ1-1; 7 bases agree with TRBD1. CDR3 length equals 13 residues. The V gene end was trimmed by 2 bases and the J gene end by 4 bases; junction bases not matched to a gene: 2. CDR1 and CDR2 from the germline V gene are SGHRS and YFSETQ. CDR3 loop: CASSLPGGTEAFF. CDR3 DNA: TGCGCCAGCAGCTTACCAGGGGGCACTGAAGCTTTCTTT.

This clone was found a few times. The V gene is TRBV6-5, the J gene TRBJ1-1; D is perhaps TRBD1 (5 bases). Trimming took 0 bases from V and 0 from J, leaving 11 bases between them. Germline-derived CDR1 and CDR2 are MNHEY and SVGAGI. There are 16 residues in the CDR3. In nucleotides, the CDR3 is TGTGCCAGCAGTTACTCGACAGAGAGTTTGAACACTGAAGCTTTCTTT. Translated, it gives CASSYSTESLNTEAFF.

This clone came up once. J is TRBJ2-5 and V is TRBV5-6, with 7 bases aligning to TRBD1. There are 15 residues in the CDR3. V lost 1 base and J lost 1; bases outside the gene matches: 4. The germline V gene encodes CDR1 SGHDT and CDR2 YYEEEE. In nucleotides, the CDR3 is TGTGCCAGCAGCTTGAGAGGGGGCCTCCAAGAGACCCAGTACTTC. Its protein is CASSLRGGLQETQYF.

CDR3 sequence: CASSAGALAFF. CDR3 nucleotide sequence: TGTGCCAGCAGCGCTGGGGCGCTGGCTTTCTTT. The chain has TRBV13 and TRBJ1-1; D is perhaps TRBD1 (5 bases). The V end was cut by 5 bases, the J end by 11 bases, with 12 bases between. Germline V gene lookup returns CDR1 PRHDT and CDR2 FYEKMQ (reference sequence). The CDR3 has 11 amino acids.

The V and J genes are TRBV6-5 and TRBJ1-1; weak D call: TRBD1 (6 bases). The CDR3 contains 15 residues. The germline gives CDR1 MNHEY, CDR2 SVGAGI. The V end lost 7 bases, the J end lost 0 bases, and 15 bases lay between the germline ends. CDR3: CASTGDIVMNTEAFF. Written as DNA, the CDR3 is TGTGCCAGCACAGGGGACATTGTCATGAACACTGAAGCTTTCTTT.

The rearrangement joins TRBV6-1 to TRBJ2-1, with a tentative D call TRBD2 (7 bases). CDR1 and CDR2 from the germline V gene are MNHNS and SASEGT. This CDR3 has 14 residues. Trimming stripped 11 bases from V and 5 bases from J, with 19 bases between. This chain's CDR3 is CAGTRGEGHNEQFF. CDR3 DNA sequence: TGTGCCGGGACAAGGGGGGAGGGACACAATGAGCAGTTCTTC.

The chain carries TRBV30 and TRBJ2-7; 8 bases line up with TRBD1. The V segment lost 4 bases and the J segment 1 base; nucleotides outside the gene matches: 3. This CDR3 spans 13 amino acids. The germline V gene encodes CDR1 GTSNPN and CDR2 SVGIG (reference sequence). The CDR3 DNA sequence: TGTGCCTGGACGGACAGGGAATCCTACGAGCAGTACTTC. Its translation: CAWTDRESYEQYF. Together with reference TRBV30 and TRBJ2-7, the CDR3 gives the full variable domain: SQTIHQWPATLVQPVGSPLSLECTVEGTSNPNLYWYRQAAGRGLQLLFYSVGIGQISSEVPQNLSASRPQDRQFILSSKKLLLSDSGFYLCAWTDRESYEQYFGPGTRLTVT.

This chain joins TRBV7-9 and TRBJ1-2, with 7 bases identical to TRBD1. CDR3 size: 14 residues. Germline assignment: CDR1 SEHNR and CDR2 FQNEAQ (reference sequence). Trimming took 5 bases from V and 7 from J; bases not matched to a gene: 10. Written as DNA, the CDR3 is TGTGCCAGCAGCCAAGACGGACAGGCCCTTGGCTACACCTTC. Translated, it gives CASSQDGQALGYTF.

The gene calls are TRBV9 and TRBJ2-5; D ambiguous. Germline V lookup: CDR1 SGDLS, CDR2 YYNGEE. The germline V and J ends were trimmed by 3 bases and 7 bases, with 7 bases remaining between them. The CDR3 covers 11 residues. In DNA form, the CDR3 reads TGTGCCAGCAGCGACCCAGGGACCCAGTACTTC. This sequence encodes CASSDPGTQYF.

J is TRBJ1-2 and V is TRBV7-2; TRBD1 matches at 7 bases. Germline CDR1 and CDR2: SGHTA and FQGNSA. This CDR3 has 13 amino acids. Trimming removed 5 bases from V and 3 bases from J; junction bases left unmatched: 3. CDR3 protein: CASSRGQDYGYTF. In DNA, the CDR3 is TGTGCCAGCAGCCGTGGACAGGACTATGGCTACACCTTC.

This rearrangement joins TRBV5-1 to TRBJ1-2; the match to TRBD1 covers 9 bases. The length of the CDR3 is 14 residues. CDR1 is SGHRS, CDR2 YFSETQ, per germline. V gave up 1 base and J gave up 2 bases; unmatched junction bases: 0. The CDR3 is CASSLTGGNYGYTF. CDR3 nucleotide sequence: TGCGCCAGCAGCTTGACAGGGGGCAACTATGGCTACACCTTC.

The chain couples TRBV29-1 to TRBJ2-7; possibly TRBD2 for D (5 bases). The CDR3 loop spans 12 amino acids. The germline V gene encodes CDR1 SQVTM and CDR2 ANQGSEA. V was cut by 4 bases and J by 2 bases, with 9 bases left in between. The CDR3 DNA follows: TGCAGCGTTGTGTCGGGAACCTACGAGCAGTACTTC. Encoded protein: CSVVSGTYEQYF.

The rearrangement joins TRBV7-9 to TRBJ1-2; TRBD1 is a possible D gene (6 bases). The germline V gene has CDR1 SEHNR and CDR2 FQNEAQ (reference sequence). Deletions cut 5 bases from V and 0 bases from J, with 10 bases between. This CDR3 has 14 amino acids. The CDR3 DNA reads as TGTGCCAGCAGCACGACAGGAGCTAACTATGGCTACACCTTC. This gives the protein CASSTTGANYGYTF.

The V call is TRBV4-2, the J call TRBJ2-7, with D possibly TRBD2 on 5 matching bases. Germline assignment: CDR1 LGHNA and CDR2 YNFKEQ. With 3 bases removed from V and 1 base from J, the gap between germline ends came to 7 bases. The CDR3 extends over 13 amino acids. In DNA form, the CDR3 reads TGTGCCAGCAGCCAGGAGGATTCCTACGAGCAGTACTTC. Translation gives CASSQEDSYEQYF.

The chain combines TRBV7-2 with TRBJ2-5; maybe TRBD2 (5 bases). The V gene's germline CDR1 is SGHTA and CDR2 FQGNSA. V lost 5 bases to trimming and J lost 4 bases, with 11 bases between them. The CDR3 loop spans 13 amino acids. The CDR3 region is CASSLTRRETQYF. CDR3 DNA sequence: TGTGCCAGCAGCCTAACTAGGAGAGAGACCCAGTACTTC.

This clone was found once. The rearrangement links TRBV5-6 to TRBJ1-2; 7 nucleotides match TRBD1. Germline loops: CDR1 SGHDT, CDR2 YYEEEE. J gave up 0 bases and V 3 bases, and 2 bases lay outside the gene matches. The CDR3 is made up of 14 amino acids. Here the CDR3 DNA reads TGTGCCAGCAGCTACGGACAGGCTAACTATGGCTACACCTTC. This sequence encodes CASSYGQANYGYTF.

The CDR3 loop reads CASSGRTNTGELFF. CDR3 DNA sequence: TGTGCCAGCAGCGGGAGAACGAACACCGGGGAGCTGTTTTTT. This sequence joins TRBV9 and TRBJ2-2, with no clear D. Germline V gives CDR1 SGDLS, CDR2 YYNGEE. The V and J ends lost 3 bases and 0 bases respectively, with 6 bases between them. The CDR3 consists of 14 residues.

In this sample, this clone turned up a few times. For the CDR3, the DNA is TGTGCCAGTACCCTTCCTCCCGGGCCCCAGCATTTT. Translated: CASTLPPGPQHF. The chain is built from TRBV19 and TRBJ1-5, with D hard to call. Looked up from germline, CDR1 is LNHDA and CDR2 is SQIVND (reference sequence). This CDR3 is 12 amino acids long. V dropped 7 bases and J dropped 9 bases, with 13 bases sitting between them. Full variable domain (rest looked up from reference TRBV19 and TRBJ1-5): DGGITQSPKYLFRKEGQNVTLSCEQNLNHDAMYWYRQDPGQGLRLIYYSQIVNDFQKGDIAEGYSVSREKKESFPLTVTSAQKNPTAFYLCASTLPPGPQHFGDGTRLSIL.

CDR3 sequence: CASSLSGDYGYTF. In DNA, the CDR3 is TGTGCCAGCAGTTTATCGGGGGACTATGGCTACACCTTC. The chain joins TRBV28 to TRBJ1-2; a weak D match, TRBD1 (5 bases). CDR1 and CDR2 (germline): MDHEN, SYDVKM. V was cut by 1 base and J by 3 bases, with 6 bases left in between. This CDR3 is built from 13 residues.

V usage is TRBV12-5 and J usage is TRBJ2-1; the match to TRBD2 covers 8 bases. Germline CDR1 LGHNT, CDR2 FRNRAP. The CDR3 length is 16 residues. J gave up 10 bases and V 0 bases, and 11 bases lay outside the gene matches. CDR3 nucleotide sequence: TGTGCTAGTGGTTTGGTACGGTCGGGAGGGCAGGGAGAGCAGTTCTTC. Translation gives CASGLVRSGGQGEQFF.

This chain joins TRBV19 and TRBJ1-1, with 8 nucleotides matching TRBD1. The germline V gene has CDR1 LNHDA and CDR2 SQIVND (reference sequence). Trimming removed 5 bases from V and 1 base from J; junction bases left unmatched: 6. The CDR3 runs 15 residues. The CDR3 bases are TGTGCCAGTAGTTTAAACAGGGGGAGGAACACTGAAGCTTTCTTT. This sequence encodes CASSLNRGRNTEAFF.

The chain combines TRBV28 with TRBJ2-2; 7 nucleotides line up with TRBD2. CDR3 size: 16 residues. Germline CDR1 and CDR2: MDHEN and SYDVKM. The junction had 3 bases not matched to a gene; V was cut back by 1 base and J by 1 base. CDR3 sequence (DNA): TGTGCCAGCAGTTTATATTCTAGCGGGAACACCGGGGAGCTGTTTTTT. Protein product: CASSLYSSGNTGELFF.

The rearrangement links TRBV6-4 to TRBJ1-6; TRBD1 aligns across 9 bases. CDR1 and CDR2 from the germline V gene are MRHNA and SNTAGT. The CDR3 contains 15 residues. The V and J ends lost 6 bases and 4 bases, in that order; junction bases with no gene match: 4. CDR3 amino acids: CASSPGQGYNSPLHF. The CDR3 region has the DNA TGTGCCAGCAGCCCCGGACAGGGGTATAATTCACCCCTCCACTTT.